A single sample gave rise to the 12 T cell receptor beta chains below, sequenced in a study of shared clonotypes between healthy human individuals. The assay was immunoSEQ multiplex PCR, and TCRdb's table has in-frame clones only and misses some. In the table there are approximately 2.5 million clones, roughly 93% of which are singletons. Material for sequencing was naive CD4+ T cells from PBMCs. The subset was: CD45RA+ positively selected. Receptors were obtained from a man aged 18 to 30 in good health. Some clones in this sample may be carry-over from other donors' samples.

The rearrangement joins TRBV7-5 to TRBJ2-7; TRBD2, as called in the table, went unchecked against the DNA. TRBV7-5 is a pseudogene locus. The CDR3 covers 15 residues. The CDR3, as DNA: TGTGCCAGAAGCCCTACTAGCGGGATCAACTACGAGCAGTACTTC. Translation gives CARSPTSGINYEQYF.

The chain combines TRBV9 with TRBJ2-2; D is undetermined. Per germline, CDR1 SGDLS and CDR2 YYNGEE. Trimming removed 4 bases from V and 6 bases from J, with 4 bases in between. This CDR3 has 11 amino acids. This CDR3 reads CASSIPGELFF. The CDR3 DNA is TGTGCCAGCAGCATTCCCGGGGAGCTGTTTTTT.

The V call is TRBV7-3, the J call TRBJ2-7; 10 bases are shared with TRBD1. V shed 4 bases, J shed 3 bases, and the junction held 9 bases outside the gene matches. The CDR3 sequence is 16 residues long. Germline values: CDR1 SGHTA, CDR2 FQGTGA. In nucleotides, the CDR3 is TGTGCCAGCAGCTGGACGACGGGACAGGGGATCTACGAGCAGTACTTC. It encodes CASSWTTGQGIYEQYF.

This sequence joins TRBV20-1 and TRBJ2-1, with D hard to call. CDR3 length: 11 residues. Trimming pared 4 bases from V and 9 bases from J, leaving 10 bases between. Germline V lookup: CDR1 DFQATT, CDR2 SNEGSKA (reference sequence). CDR3 nucleotide sequence: TGCAGTGCTACACATAGCCGTGAGCAGTTCTTC. This sequence encodes CSATHSREQFF.

CDR3 nucleotides: TGTGCCAGCAGCCCAAGGGGACAGAACTATGGCTACACCTTC. This encodes CASSPRGQNYGYTF. This sequence joins TRBV7-3 and TRBJ1-2; 7 bases align to TRBD1. The CDR3 length is 14 residues. V shed 5 bases and J 2 bases; nucleotides not matched to a gene: 5. Germline-derived CDR1 and CDR2 are SGHTA and FQGTGA.

The chain couples TRBV7-9 to TRBJ2-2; TRBD1 agrees at 11 bases. The CDR3 loop spans 17 amino acids. CDR1 is SEHNR and CDR2 is FQNEAQ in the germline V gene (reference sequence). V shed 5 bases, J shed 7 bases, and the junction held 12 bases outside the gene matches. CDR3 amino acids: CASSPRAGTGGGGELFF. CDR3 nucleotide sequence: TGTGCCAGCAGCCCCCGCGCCGGGACAGGGGGAGGCGGGGAGCTGTTTTTT.

The chain couples TRBV2 to TRBJ1-2, with TRBD1 as a possible D gene (5 bases). Germline CDR1 reads SNHLY; CDR2 reads FYNNEI. V was shortened by 7 bases and J by 3 bases, with 15 bases between the two germline ends. The CDR3 consists of 14 residues. The CDR3 protein is CASKMDTSYYGYTF. CDR3 DNA: TGTGCCAGCAAGATGGACACTTCATACTATGGCTACACCTTC. Supplemented by reference TRBV2 and TRBJ1-2, the full variable domain reads EPEVTQTPSHQVTQMGQEVILRCVPISNHLYFYWYRQILGQKVEFLVSFYNNEISEKSEIFDDQFSVERPDGSNFTLKIRSTKLEDSAMYFCASKMDTSYYGYTFGSGTRLTVV.

The chain has TRBV2 and TRBJ1-2, with TRBD1 matching 10 bases. Germline loops: CDR1 SNHLY, CDR2 FYNNEI. With V trimmed by 6 bases and J by 7 bases, 8 bases remained unmatched. The CDR3 is 14 residues long. This chain's CDR3 is CASSGGQGLRGYTF. In DNA form, the CDR3 reads TGTGCCAGCAGCGGGGGACAGGGGTTGCGTGGCTACACCTTC.

Concerning this clone itself: Within the sample, other DNA sequences also encode this same CDR3. The chain's CDR3 is CAISETDTQYF. Written as DNA, the CDR3 is TGTGCCATCAGTGAGACAGATACGCAGTATTTT. The gene calls are TRBV10-3 and TRBJ2-3, with D hard to call. Germline V gene data show CDR1 as ENHRY and CDR2 as SYGVKD. V was shortened by 2 bases and J by 3 bases, with 0 bases between the two germline ends. The CDR3 runs to 11 residues.

Details on this clone: The same CDR3 also results from other DNA sequences found in this sample. The V gene is TRBV28, the J gene TRBJ2-7; D is undetermined. Germline V CDR1 and CDR2: MDHEN, SYDVKM. The CDR3 length is 10 residues. Trimming removed 5 bases at V and 6 bases at J, with 5 bases between. The CDR3 here is CASSSREQYF. CDR3 DNA: TGTGCCAGCAGTAGTCGCGAGCAGTACTTC.

This clone was detected only once. In the same sample, other DNA sequences code for this CDR3. V gene TRBV5-1 combines with J gene TRBJ2-1; TRBD2 matches at 11 bases. This CDR3 has 16 amino acids. CDR1 and CDR2 (germline): SGHRS, YFSETQ. Trimming removed 2 bases from V and 2 bases from J; junction bases left unmatched: 3. CDR3 coding DNA: TGCGCCAGCAGCTTAGGGACTAGCGGAACCTACAATGAGCAGTTCTTC. This sequence encodes CASSLGTSGTYNEQFF.

A few counts support this clone. Other DNA sequences in this specimen translate into the identical CDR3. CDR3 loop: CASSLVSYGYTF. CDR3 nucleotide sequence: TGTGCCAGCAGTTTGGTCAGCTATGGCTACACCTTC. This rearrangement joins TRBV28 to TRBJ1-2; D gene ambiguous. The CDR3 contains 12 residues. CDR1 is MDHEN and CDR2 is SYDVKM in the germline V gene. V gave up 3 bases and J gave up 4 bases, with 6 bases separating them.